The rows below give T cell receptor beta chains drawn from one sample of a study of cytomegalovirus exposure and HLA in healthy donors. Sequencing used immunoSEQ multiplex PCR; TCRdb keeps in-frame clones, though not all of them. Of some 160,000 clones in the sample, around 89% were seen once. The sample consisted of PBMCs. Receptor source: a man between 18 and 29 years old in good health and CMV-seronegative. Both conserved end residues are part of each CDR3. The D gene is left open where the match is weak. Size values are once, few and many counts, or a class for expanded clones, and some rows have none.

clone_size	v_call	j_call	cdr3_length	d_call	cdr3_nt	cdr3_aa
-	TRBV28	TRBJ1-2	14	TRBD1	TGTGCCAGTATTATGACAGGGGGCGGTTATGGCTACACCTTC	CASIMTGGGYGYTF
few	TRBV6-6	TRBJ2-1	16	TRBD2	TGTGCCAGCAGTTACGGACTAGCGGGGGCCCCCAATGAGCAGTTCTTC	CASSYGLAGAPNEQFF
once	TRBV6-1	TRBJ2-1	15	-	TGTGCCAGCAGTGTGCGGGACGGTGGGGGCAATGAGCAGTTCTTC	CASSVRDGGGNEQFF
-	TRBV7-8	TRBJ1-2	13	TRBD1	TGTGCCAGCAGCCCCCGGACAGGGCCAGGCTACACCTTC	CASSPRTGPGYTF
once	TRBV5-1	TRBJ1-2	14	-	TGCGCCAGCAGCTTGGGGCAGGCTAACTATGGCTACACCTTC	CASSLGQANYGYTF
once	TRBV27	TRBJ1-1	15	-	TGTGCCAGCAGATTAAACTTACAGGGGAACACTGAAGCTTTCTTT	CASRLNLQGNTEAFF
-	TRBV4-1	TRBJ2-5	14	-	TGCGCCAGCAGCCAAGAGGTAGGAGCTGAGACCCAGTACTTC	CASSQEVGAETQYF
-	TRBV28	TRBJ1-5	12	-	TGTGCCAGTGGACAGAAAGTACAGCCCCAGCATTTT	CASGQKVQPQHF
-	TRBV28	TRBJ2-1	15	TRBD2	TGTGCCAGCAGTCCTAGCGGGAGGGGGTACAATGAGCAGTTCTTC	CASSPSGRGYNEQFF
-	TRBV25-1	TRBJ2-2	16	TRBD2	TGTGCCAGCAGTACTAGCGGCTTAAGAAAGTCCGGGGAGCTGTTTTTT	CASSTSGLRKSGELFF
once	TRBV5-1	TRBJ2-3	15	TRBD1	TGCGCCAGCAGCCTGGGACAGGGATCCACAGATACGCAGTATTTT	CASSLGQGSTDTQYF
-	TRBV4-1	TRBJ1-5	16	-	TGCGCCAGCAGCCAAGATTCTCTGGCGGGCAATCAGCCCCAGCATTTT	CASSQDSLAGNQPQHF
-	TRBV5-1	TRBJ1-2	14	-	TGCGCCAGCAGCGCCGGACAGTTTAACTATGGCTACACCTTC	CASSAGQFNYGYTF
-	TRBV6-5	TRBJ2-7	14	TRBD1	TGTGCCAGCAACGACCGGGACAGAGGCTACGAGCAGTACTTC	CASNDRDRGYEQYF
-	TRBV18	TRBJ2-1	20	TRBD2	TGTGCCAGCTCACCCCCCTTGGGACTAGCGGGGGGGAGCTCCTACAATGAGCAGTTCTTC	CASSPPLGLAGGSSYNEQFF
once	TRBV29-1	TRBJ2-3	15	TRBD2	TGCAGCGTCCATCTAGCGGGGGGGCCAACAGATACGCAGTATTTT	CSVHLAGGPTDTQYF
-	TRBV28	TRBJ1-5	14	-	TGTGCCAGCAGTTTAAACGGGGTAGGGCAGCCCCAGCATTTT	CASSLNGVGQPQHF
-	TRBV28	TRBJ1-2	15	TRBD1	TGTGCCAGCAGTTCAGGGACGAGGGGGCAAAGAGGCTACACCTTC	CASSSGTRGQRGYTF
-	TRBV6-5	TRBJ2-5	14	-	TGTGCCAGCAGTTATAGTTACAGCCAAGAGACCCAGTACTTC	CASSYSYSQETQYF
once	TRBV5-1	TRBJ2-3	18	TRBD2	TGCGCCAGCAGCTCAAGACTAGCGGGAGAAGGAAGCACAGATACGCAGTATTTT	CASSSRLAGEGSTDTQYF
-	TRBV5-4	TRBJ2-3	16	TRBD1	TGTGCCAGCAGCTTGGTGGGACAGGGGTCCACAGATACGCAGTATTTT	CASSLVGQGSTDTQYF
-	TRBV7-2	TRBJ1-2	13	-	TGTGCCAGCAGCCGAGGTCAGGGTCAGAGCTACACCTTC	CASSRGQGQSYTF
-	TRBV4-1	TRBJ1-2	13	-	TGCGCCAGCAGTCCGGCAGGCGGGGTGAGCTACACCTTC	CASSPAGGVSYTF
-	TRBV29-1	TRBJ2-3	16	TRBD2	TGCAGCGTTGAAAGGTGTCGACTAGCGGGCACAGATACGCAGTATTTT	CSVERCRLAGTDTQYF
-	TRBV11-3	TRBJ2-2	15	TRBD1	TGTGCCAGCAGCACGGGACAGGGAGGCACCGGGGAGCTGTTTTTT	CASSTGQGGTGELFF
-	TRBV4-2	TRBJ2-1	13	-	TGTGCCAGCAGCCAAGCGCCGAGCAATGAGCAGTTCTTC	CASSQAPSNEQFF
-	TRBV7-2	TRBJ2-7	15	-	TGTGCCAGCAGCTTAGAGGGGTGGGCAGCCTACGAGCAGTACTTC	CASSLEGWAAYEQYF
-	TRBV13	TRBJ2-3	17	TRBD2	TGTGCCAGCAGCTTATCGCGTCCGGGACTAGCGGACGATACGCAGTATTTT	CASSLSRPGLADDTQYF
-	TRBV7-8	TRBJ2-2	15	TRBD1	TGTGCCAGCAGCCTACGGGACAGGGTTGCCGGGGAGCTGTTTTTT	CASSLRDRVAGELFF
-	TRBV7-9	TRBJ2-7	14	-	TGTGCCAGCAGCCTCCCCCGGGAAACCTACGAGCAGTACTTC	CASSLPRETYEQYF
-	TRBV27	TRBJ1-5	18	-	TGTGCCAGCAGTTTACTAGCCCCCCTAGGAGGGAATAATCAGCCCCAGCATTTT	CASSLLAPLGGNNQPQHF
-	TRBV27	TRBJ1-5	13	-	TGTGCCAGCAGTTTATCGAGGGGGTGGCCCCAGCATTTT	CASSLSRGWPQHF
-	TRBV25-1	TRBJ2-6	18	-	TGTGCCAGCAGTCGGCTCAAAAATGGACAAAGTCGGGCCAACGTCCTGACTTTC	CASSRLKNGQSRANVLTF
-	TRBV9	TRBJ2-3	17	-	TGTGCCAGCAGCGACCGATTACAGGGATCTAGGGCAGATACGCAGTATTTT	CASSDRLQGSRADTQYF
-	TRBV29-1	TRBJ2-5	13	TRBD1	TGCAGCGTCGTTGGGACAGGGGAAGAGACCCAGTACTTC	CSVVGTGEETQYF
-	TRBV5-1	TRBJ2-2	15	-	TGCGCCAGCAGCTTGGGACAGATAAACACCGGGGAGCTGTTTTTT	CASSLGQINTGELFF
-	TRBV27	TRBJ2-7	14	TRBD2	TGTGCCAGCAGACTAGCCGCGGGAGGAAGAGAGCAGTACTTC	CASRLAAGGREQYF
-	TRBV19	TRBJ1-2	14	-	TGTGCCAGTAGTATAGGCAGTAATAACTATGGCTACACCTTC	CASSIGSNNYGYTF
once	TRBV10-1	TRBJ2-7	15	TRBD1	TGCGCCAGCAGTGACGGAGGACAGGGCAATCTCGAGCAGTACTTC	CASSDGGQGNLEQYF
-	TRBV7-9	TRBJ1-6	14	-	TGTGCCAGCAGCTCTGCAGGGGATAATTCACCCCTCCACTTT	CASSSAGDNSPLHF
-	TRBV4-2	TRBJ2-7	21	TRBD2	TGTGCCAGCAGCCTTCAACAAGGGACTAGCGGGAGGGTGGGGCTCTCCTACGAGCAGTACTTC	CASSLQQGTSGRVGLSYEQYF
-	TRBV5-4	TRBJ1-2	18	-	TGTGCCAGCAGCTTGGAGGGGGGGCTTGGAGGATATAACTATGGCTACACCTTC	CASSLEGGLGGYNYGYTF
-	TRBV6-1	TRBJ1-1	14	-	TGTGCCAGCAGTGAACAACTCACAGGGACTGAAGCTTTCTTT	CASSEQLTGTEAFF
-	TRBV4-1	TRBJ1-2	16	-	TGCGCCAGCAGCCAGGACAACCCTGGCCAGGGTTATGGCTACACCTTC	CASSQDNPGQGYGYTF
-	TRBV10-3	TRBJ2-3	16	TRBD2	TGTGCCATCAGTGAGGGACTAGCGGGGGGCACAGATACGCAGTATTTT	CAISEGLAGGTDTQYF
-	TRBV6-5	TRBJ1-6	15	TRBD1	TGTGCCAGCAGTAAGGGACAGATTAATAATTCACCCCTCCACTTT	CASSKGQINNSPLHF
-	TRBV7-8	TRBJ2-5	17	-	TGTGCCAGCAGCCCCACTGCGGGACTCCGTCTACAAGAGACCCAGTACTTC	CASSPTAGLRLQETQYF
-	TRBV5-1	TRBJ2-5	12	-	TGCGCCAGCAGCTTGGCATTTGAGACCCAGTACTTC	CASSLAFETQYF